This T cell receptor (beta chain) was sequenced for a study of Ad26.COV2.S vaccination and SARS-CoV-2 variants. V was clipped by 0 bases and J by 5 bases, with 11 bases between them. Germline assignment: CDR1 SGHAT and CDR2 FQDESV (reference sequence). The CDR3 is 14 amino acids. Clones were sequenced by immunoSEQ multiplex PCR, and TCRdb holds only the in-frame ones, with some missing. The sample has about 680,000 clones, around 90% seen once; the top ten hold about 1.5%. Sample treatment: 15 to 20 received Ad26.COV2.S at low or high dose, single or two shots; 5 received placebo; per-sample allocation not given. Repertoires come from day 63 after the first vaccine or placebo injection.

This receptor was taken from a person between 18 and 59 years old who received the Ad26.COV2.S COVID-19 vaccine or a placebo. Sequences were derived from peripheral blood, sampled in a trial of Ad26.COV2.S vaccine versus placebo. The chain employs TRBV11-1 and TRBJ2-7; TRBD1 might be the D (5 bases). CDR3 sequence reads: CASSLAGPFNEQYF. The CDR3 bases are TGTGCCAGCAGCTTAGCGGGGCCGTTTAACGAGCAGTACTTC.